This T cell receptor (beta chain) was recovered during a study of blood T cells in healthy people across ages. Study-wide results and caveats: No conclusive comparison of naive versus antigen-experienced cells was possible with unsorted PBMCs.

On this clonotype itself: Its antigen is unknown.

Alongside a J-beta primer mix, a sample-barcoded 5' primer served in a second PCR lasting roughly 7 to 11 cycles. Every sample produced at least 2.5 million CDR3-containing paired-end reads. TCRdb independently ran MiXCR on the 5' RACE reads; one entry per CDR3 protein. Seen here are around 940,000 distinct CDR3 sequences, roughly half observed once, and the top ten hold 20% to 25%. Deletions cut 5 bases from V and 5 bases from J, with 15 bases between. The CDR3 length is 14 residues. Germline V lookup: CDR1 SGHTA, CDR2 FQGNSA. Source material: blood. The chain joins TRBV7-2 to TRBJ1-1, with D unresolved. This sequence was found in an older woman in good health. In nucleotides, the CDR3 is TGTGCCAGCAGCCCCCTGGGAGGAGCGACTGAAGCTTTCTTT. Protein sequence: CASSPLGGATEAFF.